The next 19 T cell receptor beta chains were all read from a single sample in a study of shared clonotypes between healthy human individuals (TCRdb year 2020). The library came from the immunoSEQ multiplex PCR assay. The immuneACCESS repertoire file appears here via TCRdb, limited to in-frame rearrangements. These files lack a portion of the clones; in checked studies, under half of the deficit traces to unresolved V genes, and the cause of the others is not known. Counted in this sample were about 480,000 clones; around 74% of them appeared once. Jointly, the top ten make up 10% to 15% of the sample. The sequenced sample consisted of PBMCs. The receptor set was obtained from a middle-aged woman in good health. Some clones in this sample may be carry-over from other donors' samples.

V and J are TRBV15 and TRBJ2-5, with D possibly TRBD1 on 7 matching bases. Deletions cut 5 bases from V and 3 bases from J, with 19 bases between. Germline CDR1 and CDR2: LNHNV and YYDKDF (reference sequence). This CDR3 contains 16 residues. The CDR3 nucleotides are TGTGCCACCAGCGGAGCGGGCAGGGGGACGAAAGAGACCCAGTACTTC. Its protein product is CATSGAGRGTKETQYF.

This chain uses TRBV30 with TRBJ2-2; no firm D call. Trimming shortened V by 1 base and J by 0 bases, and 27 bases separated the two germline ends. Germline lookup yields CDR1 GTSNPN and CDR2 SVGIG (reference sequence). CDR3 length: 21 residues. The DNA for the CDR3 is TGTGCCTGGAGTGCAACGATCCCCCAAGTAAGGGTTTCCACGAACACCGGGGAGCTGTTTTTT. The encoded protein is CAWSATIPQVRVSTNTGELFF. The full variable domain, rest sourced from reference TRBV30 and TRBJ2-2, is SQTIHQWPATLVQPVGSPLSLECTVEGTSNPNLYWYRQAAGRGLQLLFYSVGIGQISSEVPQNLSASRPQDRQFILSSKKLLLSDSGFYLCAWSATIPQVRVSTNTGELFFGEGSRLTVL.

This clone came up a few times. V usage is TRBV13 and J usage is TRBJ2-3; D is undetermined. Trimming cost V 5 bases and J 4 bases, with 10 bases left between them. Germline V gene lookup returns CDR1 PRHDT and CDR2 FYEKMQ (reference sequence). This CDR3 region has 13 residues. The chain's CDR3 is CASSRPGSDTQYF. Written as DNA, the CDR3 is TGTGCCAGCAGCCGTCCCGGGTCAGATACGCAGTATTTT.

With regard to this clone: A read error is possible here, since a much larger clone lies one base away. The V and J genes are TRBV4-2 and TRBJ1-1, with D hard to call. The CDR3 extends over 11 amino acids. V lost 7 bases to trimming and J lost 1 base, with 4 bases between them. From germline, CDR1 is LGHNA and CDR2 YNFKEQ. CDR3 protein: CASKGNTEAFF. The CDR3 coding sequence is TGTGCCAGCAAGGGGAACACTGAAGCTTTCTTT.

The V and J genes are TRBV29-1 and TRBJ2-5, with a tentative D call TRBD1 (5 bases). In germline, CDR1 is SQVTM, CDR2 ANQGSEA. V lost 8 bases, J lost 2 bases, and 12 bases lay in between. CDR3 length: 12 amino acids. Here the CDR3 reads CSYGAAQETQYF. The CDR3 DNA sequence: TGCAGCTATGGGGCTGCTCAAGAGACCCAGTACTTC. The full variable domain, completed using reference TRBV29-1 and TRBJ2-5, is SAVISQKPSRDICQRGTSLTIQCQVDSQVTMMFWYRQQPGQSLTLIATANQGSEATYESGFVIDKFPISRPNLTFSTLTVSNMSPEDSSIYLCSYGAAQETQYFGPGTRLLVL.

The chain combines TRBV7-9 with TRBJ1-1; 10 bases line up with TRBD1. The CDR3 is made up of 13 amino acids. The J segment lost 6 bases and the V segment lost 5 bases, leaving 3 bases of the junction unmatched. Per germline, CDR1 SEHNR and CDR2 FQNEAQ (reference sequence). The CDR3 coding sequence is TGTGCCAGCAGCCGTGGACAGGGGGCTGAAGCTTTCTTT. Residues: CASSRGQGAEAFF.

The gene calls are TRBV5-4 and TRBJ2-2; the D is unclear. The V end lost 2 bases, the J end lost 2 bases, and 1 base lay between the germline ends. Germline-derived CDR1 and CDR2 are SGHNT and YYREEE (reference sequence). CDR3 size: 12 residues. The CDR3 nucleotides are TGTGCCAGCAGCTTAAACACCGGGGAGCTGTTTTTT. Its translation is CASSLNTGELFF.

V gene TRBV7-8 combines with J gene TRBJ2-7, with 12 positions matching TRBD2. The CDR3 consists of 17 residues. Trimming removed 0 bases from V and 6 bases from J; junction bases left unmatched: 9. Germline CDR1 and CDR2: SGHVS and FQNEAQ. The CDR3 nucleotides are TGTGCCAGCAGCTTAGCGCGACTAGCGGGAGATTCGTCCGAGCAGTACTTC. Amino acid sequence: CASSLARLAGDSSEQYF.

In its sample, this clone was seen a few times. This sequence joins TRBV11-1 and TRBJ2-2; TRBD2 matches 11 bases. The germline gives CDR1 SGHAT, CDR2 FQDESV (reference sequence). This CDR3 comprises 15 residues. V was clipped by 5 bases and J by 7 bases; unmatched bases: 6. CDR3 in DNA: TGTGCCAGCAGCATTAGCGGGAGGGCCGGCGGGGAGCTGTTTTTT. Its protein is CASSISGRAGGELFF.

In its sample, this clone was seen a few times. The genes are TRBV11-2 and TRBJ2-1; tentative D call: TRBD1 (6 bases). The CDR3 length is 14 residues. CDR1 SGHAT and CDR2 FQNNGV come from the germline V gene. Trimming took 5 bases from V and 1 from J, leaving 9 bases between them. CDR3 residues: CASSPQGSYNEQFF. CDR3 nucleotides: TGTGCCAGCAGCCCACAGGGTTCCTACAATGAGCAGTTCTTC.

This chain links TRBV7-9 with TRBJ1-2, with unresolved D. Trimming left V 5 bases short and J 6 bases short, with 10 bases between. This CDR3 is 12 amino acids long. Germline V lookup: CDR1 SEHNR, CDR2 FQNEAQ (reference sequence). CDR3 nucleotides: TGTGCCAGCAGCCTTGACTGGGATGGCTACACCTTC. It yields the protein CASSLDWDGYTF.

This clone was observed a handful of times. This chain connects TRBV4-2 to TRBJ1-6, with no clear D. The CDR3 covers 18 residues. CDR1 and CDR2 (germline): LGHNA, YNFKEQ. Trimming shortened V by 0 bases and J by 0 bases, and 12 bases separated the two germline ends. The DNA for the CDR3 is TGTGCCAGCAGCCAAGACGAAGGCGCGAGCTCCTATAATTCACCCCTCCACTTT. Translated, it gives CASSQDEGASSYNSPLHF.

This clone has ten or more counts. The same CDR3 is also encoded by other DNA sequences in this sample. The rearrangement uses TRBV6-4 and TRBJ2-2; D not certain. Germline loops: CDR1 MRHNA, CDR2 SNTAGT. V was trimmed by 3 bases and J by 5 bases, leaving 10 bases between them. CDR3 length: 14 residues. CDR3 region: CASSEVADTGELFF. Written as DNA, the CDR3 is TGTGCCAGCAGTGAAGTGGCGGATACCGGGGAGCTGTTTTTT.

This clone was seen once. The chain carries TRBV5-8 and TRBJ1-1; the match to TRBD1 covers 7 bases. Trimming took 4 bases from V and 10 from J; bases not matched to a gene: 7. Per the germline V gene, CDR1 is SGHTS and CDR2 is YDEGEE. This CDR3 has 12 residues. DNA of the CDR3: TGTGCCAGCAGCCTAGTAGGGGGCCGAGCTTTCTTT. Translated: CASSLVGGRAFF.

The DNA for the CDR3 is TGTGCCGGAGCCTTACAGGCGCGCTCACCCCTCCACTTT. It translates to CAGALQARSPLHF. The chain couples TRBV30 to TRBJ1-6; D is perhaps TRBD1 (5 bases). Germline CDR1 and CDR2: GTSNPN and SVGIG (reference sequence). Trimming left V 8 bases short and J 10 bases short, with 18 bases between. The CDR3 consists of 13 residues. Filled out from reference TRBV30 and TRBJ1-6, the complete variable domain reads SQTIHQWPATLVQPVGSPLSLECTVEGTSNPNLYWYRQAAGRGLQLLFYSVGIGQISSEVPQNLSASRPQDRQFILSSKKLLLSDSGFYLCAGALQARSPLHFGNGTRLTVT.

V gene TRBV6-1 combines with J gene TRBJ2-7; D not certain. Germline loops: CDR1 MNHNS, CDR2 SASEGT. V was clipped by 8 bases and J by 3 bases, with 5 bases between them. The CDR3 length is 10 residues. In DNA form, the CDR3 reads TGTGCCAGCGGACGCTACGAGCAGTACTTC. This codes for CASGRYEQYF.

This rearrangement joins TRBV27 to TRBJ2-1; D might be TRBD2 (5 bases). Germline V lookup: CDR1 MNHEY, CDR2 SMNVEV (reference sequence). Trimming removed 5 bases from V and 3 bases from J, with 14 bases in between. The CDR3 has 15 amino acids. CDR3 in DNA: TGTGCCAGCAGTCTCCCGCCCGGGAACTACAATGAGCAGTTCTTC. Protein: CASSLPPGNYNEQFF.

This clone was recorded a few times. The genes are TRBV4-1 and TRBJ2-2, with D hard to call. Trimming took 4 bases from V and 0 from J, leaving 12 bases between them. The CDR3 length is 16 residues. CDR1 is MGHRA and CDR2 is YSYEKL in the germline V gene. CDR3 residues: CASSLGWGTNTGELFF. For the CDR3, the DNA is TGCGCCAGCAGCCTCGGTTGGGGAACGAACACCGGGGAGCTGTTTTTT.

The chain employs TRBV6-1 and TRBJ2-2; the D gene is possibly TRBD2 (6 bases). Germline V gives CDR1 MNHNS, CDR2 SASEGT. The ends were cut back, 6 bases at V and 5 bases at J, with 7 bases in the middle. This CDR3 is 12 amino acids long. As DNA, the CDR3 is TGTGCCAGCAGGGGGACTACCGGGGAGCTGTTTTTT. Protein sequence: CASRGTTGELFF.